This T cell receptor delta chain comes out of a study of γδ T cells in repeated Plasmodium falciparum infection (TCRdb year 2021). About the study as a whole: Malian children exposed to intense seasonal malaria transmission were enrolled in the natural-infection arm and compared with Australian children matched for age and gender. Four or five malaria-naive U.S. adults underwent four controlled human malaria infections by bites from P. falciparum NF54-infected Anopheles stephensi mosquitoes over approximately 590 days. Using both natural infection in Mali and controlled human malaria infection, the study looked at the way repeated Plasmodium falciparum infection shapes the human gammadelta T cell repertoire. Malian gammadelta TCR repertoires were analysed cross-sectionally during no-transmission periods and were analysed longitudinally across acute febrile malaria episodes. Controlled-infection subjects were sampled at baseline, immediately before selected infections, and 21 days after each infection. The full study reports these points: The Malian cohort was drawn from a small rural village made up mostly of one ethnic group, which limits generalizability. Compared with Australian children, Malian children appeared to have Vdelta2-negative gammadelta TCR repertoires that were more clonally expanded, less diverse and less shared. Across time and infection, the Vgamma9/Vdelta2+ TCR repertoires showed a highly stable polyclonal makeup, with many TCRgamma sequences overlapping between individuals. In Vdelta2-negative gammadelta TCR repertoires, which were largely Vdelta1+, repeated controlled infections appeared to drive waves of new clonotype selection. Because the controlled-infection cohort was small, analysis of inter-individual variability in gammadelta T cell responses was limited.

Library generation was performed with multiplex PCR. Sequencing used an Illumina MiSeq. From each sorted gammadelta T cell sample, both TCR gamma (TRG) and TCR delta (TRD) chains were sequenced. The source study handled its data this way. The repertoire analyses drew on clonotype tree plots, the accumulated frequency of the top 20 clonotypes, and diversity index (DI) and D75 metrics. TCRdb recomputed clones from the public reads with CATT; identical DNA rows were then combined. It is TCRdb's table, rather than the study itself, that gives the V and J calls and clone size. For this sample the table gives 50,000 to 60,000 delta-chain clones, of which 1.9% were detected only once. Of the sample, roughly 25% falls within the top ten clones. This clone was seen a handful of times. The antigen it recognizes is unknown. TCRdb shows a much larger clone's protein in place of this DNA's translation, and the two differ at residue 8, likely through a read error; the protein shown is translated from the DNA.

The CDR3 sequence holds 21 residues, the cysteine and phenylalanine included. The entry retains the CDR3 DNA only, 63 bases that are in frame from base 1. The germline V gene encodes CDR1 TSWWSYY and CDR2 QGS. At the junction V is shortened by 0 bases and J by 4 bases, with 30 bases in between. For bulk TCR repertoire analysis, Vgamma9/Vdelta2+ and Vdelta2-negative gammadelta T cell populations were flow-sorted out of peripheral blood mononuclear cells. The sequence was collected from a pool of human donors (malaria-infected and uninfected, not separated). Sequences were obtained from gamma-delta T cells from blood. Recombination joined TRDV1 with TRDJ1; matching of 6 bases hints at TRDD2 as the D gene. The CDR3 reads CALGELHPYWSFPCRIDKLIF. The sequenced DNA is TGTGCTCTTGGGGAACTCCATCCCTACTGGTCCTTCCCTTGTAGGATCGATAAACTCATCTTT.